This record concerns one TCR beta chain sequence. No antigen is known for it. Assay used: immunoSEQ multiplex PCR; TCRdb lists only in-frame clones, some missing. The sample holds about 60,000 clones; about 89% are singletons and the top ten take about 1.9%. This record comes from a study of T cell repertoires in ileal Crohn's disease. Study at large: Roughly 40% were active smokers at surgery; median disease duration was about 7.5 years. About half of patients got postoperative therapy: 11 thiopurines, around 20 anti-TNF.

General study results and limits: Endoscopy was done a median roughly 6.9 months after surgery.

Time point meaning: neoterminal ileum biopsy at postoperative endoscopy, about 6 months after surgery. The clonotype comes from an adult with Crohn's disease. The sample taken for sequencing was ileal tissue.

The CDR3 here is CASSLEGQVTGELFF. Here the CDR3 DNA reads TGTGCCAGCAGCTTAGAGGGACAGGTCACCGGGGAGCTGTTTTTT. The chain has TRBV7-6 and TRBJ2-2, with 8 bases aligning to TRBD1. From germline, CDR1 is SGHVS and CDR2 FNYEAQ. This CDR3 is built from 15 residues. With 1 base clipped from V and 4 bases from J, the junction kept 2 bases outside the gene matches.